The next 5 T cell receptor beta chains were all read from a single sample in a study of T cell repertoires in cytomegalovirus infection. TCRdb fed the reads into MiXCR, producing one record per CDR3 protein. The sample carries more than 250,000 distinct CDR3 sequences, 25% recorded once. Which antigens these TCRs recognize remains unknown. Sample: cultured PBMCs, taken from culture after CMV antigen stimulation. The receptors originated from a human donor in good health (CMV status not recorded). Some clones in this sample may be carry-over from other donors' samples.

DNA of the CDR3: TGTGCCAGCAGGACAGGGACTCTCCCCGAGCAGTACTTC. Residues: CASRTGTLPEQYF. The V call is TRBV28, the J call TRBJ2-7; a possible D gene is TRBD1 (7 bases). V was trimmed by 6 bases and J by 6 bases, leaving 15 bases between them. This CDR3 is built from 13 residues. The germline V gene encodes CDR1 MDHEN and CDR2 SYDVKM.

J is TRBJ2-1 and V is TRBV6-2 or TRBV6-3, with TRBD2 identical over 11 bases. Per the germline V gene, CDR1 is MNHEY and CDR2 is SVGEGT. This CDR3 region has 18 residues. V was pared by 4 bases and J by 0 bases, with 8 bases of the junction left unmatched. CDR3 nucleotides: TGTGCCAGCAGTTTACCGGGACTAGCGGTAAACTCCTACAATGAGCAGTTCTTC. It is translated as CASSLPGLAVNSYNEQFF.

This clonotype was observed a few times. A read error may produce the germline difference seen at one junction end. This sequence joins TRBV4-1 and TRBJ1-2; D is possibly TRBD1 (5 bases). This CDR3 contains 13 residues. Germline V gene data show CDR1 as MGHRA and CDR2 as YSYEKL. The CDR3 here is CASSQDLGTPMNF. The CDR3 DNA follows: TGCGCCAGCAGCCAAGACCTGGGGACGCCGATGAACTTC.

This clonotype occurred many times. The chain links TRBV4-3 to TRBJ2-7; 9 bases agree with TRBD1. CDR3 length equals 15 residues. CDR1 and CDR2 from the germline V gene are LGHNA and YSLEER. Trimming removed 1 base from V and 0 bases from J; junction bases left unmatched: 1. The CDR3 sequence is CASSQVTGGSYEQYF. The CDR3 DNA sequence: TGCGCCAGCAGCCAAGTGACAGGGGGCTCCTACGAGCAGTACTTC.

This chain's CDR3 is CASSLPRLNVANYGYTF. The CDR3 DNA is TGTGCCAGCAGTTTGCCCAGATTGAATGTAGCTAACTATGGCTACACCTTC. This rearrangement joins TRBV28 to TRBJ1-2; D unclear. The V gene lost 3 bases and the J gene lost 0 bases, with 17 bases spanning the gap. Germline V gene data show CDR1 as MDHEN and CDR2 as SYDVKM. The CDR3 has 17 residues.